These 2 T cell receptor beta chains came from one sample sequenced in a study of naive and memory T cell subsets. This sample's treatment: skin biopsy from PPD injection site in Mantoux-positive individual. TCR cDNA received a 3' ligated oligonucleotide that carried a UMI. Four PCR rounds used nested alpha and beta constant region primers plus the SP2 primer. Each CDR3 protein gets one entry after TCRdb re-called the UMI-ligation and nested PCR reads with MiXCR. The sample shows 30,000 to 35,000 distinct CDR3 sequences, about 6.2% of them seen only once. The specimen was skin, collected from a tuberculin skin test site. The receptors stem from an adult in good health.

This rearrangement joins TRBV6-5 to TRBJ1-6; maybe TRBD1 (5 bases). This CDR3 has 16 amino acids. Trimming stripped 6 bases from V and 4 bases from J, with 16 bases between. Germline CDR1 is MNHEY and CDR2 is SVGAGI. The CDR3: CASRGQGRAYNSPLHF. In nucleotides, the CDR3 is TGTGCCAGCAGAGGGCAGGGAAGGGCTTATAATTCACCCCTCCACTTT.

Relative to its sample, this clonotype is medium-sized. For the CDR3, the DNA is TGTGCCAGCAGTTACTCGCCCGGGACAGCCTACGAGCAGTACTTC. Translation: CASSYSPGTAYEQYF. The V call is TRBV6-5, the J call TRBJ2-7; 7 nucleotides agree with TRBD1. In germline, CDR1 is MNHEY, CDR2 SVGAGI. The CDR3 is 15 amino acids. V shed 0 bases and J 2 bases; nucleotides not matched to a gene: 4.